The rows below give T cell receptor beta chains drawn from one sample of a study of cytomegalovirus exposure and HLA in healthy donors. Libraries were prepared by immunoSEQ multiplex PCR; TCRdb keeps only in-frame clonotypes and omits some of them. This sample has 200,000 or so clones, with roughly three quarters found just once. Sequenced sample: PBMCs. The receptor source for this set is a man over 45 in good health and CMV-seronegative. Both conserved end residues are part of each CDR3. The D gene is left open where the match is weak. Some rows mark clone size as missing; the rest say once, few, many or name a class of expanded clone.

clone size	V gene	J gene	D gene	CDR3 DNA	CDR3 protein
NA	TRBV7-2	TRBJ2-4	TRBD1	TGTGCCAGCAGCCGGGACAGGGTGGTTCAGTACTTC	CASSRDRVVQYF
NA	TRBV27	TRBJ2-3	NA	TGTGCCGCCGGGGATACGCAGTATTTT	CAAGDTQYF
NA	TRBV14	TRBJ2-1	NA	TGTGCCAGCAGCCAAGAGGTCAGGGTCCCCTACAATGAGCAGTTCTTC	CASSQEVRVPYNEQFF
once	TRBV28	TRBJ1-2	TRBD1	TGTGCCAGCAGTGGAAACAGGGGGAATGGCTACACCTTC	CASSGNRGNGYTF
NA	TRBV27	TRBJ2-1	TRBD2	TGTGCCAGCAGTTCAACGACTAGCGGGAGACGGAATGAGCAGTTCTTC	CASSSTTSGRRNEQFF
NA	TRBV12-5	TRBJ1-2	NA	TGTGCTAGTGGTTTGCAGGGTTTATCTATAAGCTACACCTTC	CASGLQGLSISYTF
NA	TRBV25-1	TRBJ1-1	TRBD1	TGTGCCAGCAGCCGTTCCAGGGGGCTGACTGAAGCTTTCTTT	CASSRSRGLTEAFF
NA	TRBV5-1	TRBJ2-4	TRBD1	TGCGCCAGCAGCTTGGGTTTTAGGGGGCTAGACGAAAACATTCAGTACTTC	CASSLGFRGLDENIQYF
few	TRBV7-2	TRBJ2-1	TRBD2	TGTGCCAGCAGCATGGGACTAGCGGACTACAATGAGCAGTTCTTC	CASSMGLADYNEQFF
NA	TRBV29-1	TRBJ2-5	NA	TGCAGCGTTGAAGGGGCGGGCGGGTGGGAAGAGACCCAGTACTTC	CSVEGAGGWEETQYF
NA	TRBV28	TRBJ1-5	NA	TGTGCCACCAACCCCTCGGGGGGAAATAGCAATCAGCCCCAGCATTTT	CATNPSGGNSNQPQHF
NA	TRBV28	TRBJ1-4	TRBD1	TGTGCCAGCAGTTTTGGCGGGACAGGGGAAAAACTGTTTTTT	CASSFGGTGEKLFF